The 24 T cell receptor beta chains below come from one sample, sequenced in a study of high-grade serous ovarian cancer treatment subgroups (dated by TCRdb to the early 2020s). Collection of tumor samples took place before definitive surgery or chemotherapy. The library was produced with the immunoSEQ multiplex PCR assay. TCRdb holds this immuneACCESS table with in-frame rearrangements only. Some clones are missing; in checked studies, unresolved V genes explain under half, and the rest has no known cause. The sample table lists some 5,300 clones, around 81% of them with a count of one. Roughly 8.8% of the sample is in the top ten clones. Input material: tumor tissue. These receptors came from a human donor with high-grade serous ovarian cancer.

The V call is TRBV5-4, the J call TRBJ2-7, with a weak D call TRBD2 (6 bases). The V gene's germline CDR1 is SGHNT and CDR2 YYREEE (reference sequence). Trimming left V 1 base short and J 6 bases short, with 11 bases between. This CDR3 is 13 amino acids long. The CDR3 loop is CASSLRQGGEQYF. The CDR3 coding sequence is TGTGCCAGCAGCTTGCGGCAGGGAGGCGAGCAGTACTTC.

This sequence joins TRBV11-2 and TRBJ2-5; 7 nucleotides line up with TRBD1. CDR1 is SGHAT and CDR2 is FQNNGV in the germline V gene. This CDR3 contains 15 residues. The V and J ends lost 4 bases and 3 bases, in that order; junction bases with no gene match: 8. The CDR3 bases are TGTGCCAGCAGCTCACAATTTACAGGGGAAGAGACCCAGTACTTC. This encodes CASSSQFTGEETQYF.

The chain is built from TRBV4-1 and TRBJ1-6; TRBD1 matches at 8 bases. Germline V gene lookup returns CDR1 MGHRA and CDR2 YSYEKL. The CDR3 runs 15 residues. The junction had 8 bases not matched to a gene; V was cut back by 3 bases and J by 10 bases. The CDR3 DNA sequence: TGCGCCAGCAGCCAGAACGGACAGGGTCTCTCACCCCTCCACTTT. Its protein is CASSQNGQGLSPLHF.

This clone was found once. The rearrangement links TRBV14 to TRBJ2-2; 12 nucleotides line up with TRBD2. CDR3 length: 17 amino acids. Germline CDR1 is SGHDN and CDR2 is FVKESK. J gave up 3 bases and V 6 bases, and 8 bases lay outside the gene matches. Here the CDR3 DNA reads TGTGCCAGCAGGCGAGGGACTAGCGGGTTTTACACCGGGGAGCTGTTTTTT. This translates into CASRRGTSGFYTGELFF.

CDR3 coding DNA: TGTGCCATCAGTGCGGGACAGGACTACGAGCAGTACTTC. As protein: CAISAGQDYEQYF. V and J are TRBV10-3 and TRBJ2-7, with TRBD1 matching over 8 bases. Germline CDR1 and CDR2: ENHRY and SYGVKD. The length of the CDR3 is 13 residues. Trimming cost V 4 bases and J 3 bases; bases outside gene matches: 2.

The chain joins TRBV4-2 to TRBJ1-3, with D unresolved. The V end lost 0 bases, the J end lost 0 bases, and 12 bases lay between the germline ends. CDR1 LGHNA and CDR2 YNFKEQ come from the germline V gene. The CDR3 length is 17 residues. Written as DNA, the CDR3 is TGTGCCAGCAGCCAAGATCGCCTTGGGAGCTCTGGAAACACCATATATTTT. Translating gives CASSQDRLGSSGNTIYF.

A word on this clone: One end of the junction is discordant with germline, which a read error may explain. CDR3 amino acids: CASSEDNNYEQYF. In DNA form, the CDR3 reads TGTGCCAGCAGCGAAGACAATAACTACGAGCAGTACTTC. This sequence joins TRBV2 and TRBJ2-7; no clear D gene. Per the germline V gene, CDR1 is SNHLY and CDR2 is FYNNEI. The CDR3 is 13 residues long.

This chain links TRBV29-1 with TRBJ1-5; maybe TRBD1 (5 bases). V gave up 4 bases and J gave up 8 bases, with 12 bases separating them. This CDR3 contains 12 residues. CDR1 SQVTM and CDR2 ANQGSEA come from the germline V gene. CDR3 coding DNA: TGCAGCGTTGCCGGGCTGGGGGAGCCCCAGCATTTT. This encodes CSVAGLGEPQHF.

The V call is TRBV14, the J call TRBJ1-2; possibly TRBD1 for D (5 bases). The CDR3 has 13 amino acids. CDR1 and CDR2 (germline): SGHDN, FVKESK. The V end was cut by 0 bases, the J end by 7 bases, with 9 bases between. In DNA form, the CDR3 reads TGTGCCAGCAGCCAAGATGCAGGGTTTGGCTACACCTTC. This gives the protein CASSQDAGFGYTF.

V is TRBV7-9 and J is TRBJ2-7; 7 nucleotides line up with TRBD1. V was clipped by 1 base and J by 4 bases; unmatched bases: 7. The CDR3 has 15 residues. From germline, CDR1 is SEHNR and CDR2 FQNEAQ (reference sequence). The CDR3 nucleotides read TGTGCCAGCAGCTTAGGAGGACAGGTCACATACGAGCAGTACTTC. As protein: CASSLGGQVTYEQYF.

The V call is TRBV7-2, the J call TRBJ2-3; 8 nucleotides agree with TRBD2. This CDR3 spans 16 amino acids. With 1 base clipped from V and 1 base from J, the junction kept 4 bases outside the gene matches. Germline values: CDR1 SGHTA, CDR2 FQGNSA. CDR3 residues: CASSLEGRGGTDTQYF. CDR3 sequence (DNA): TGTGCCAGCAGCTTAGAAGGGCGGGGGGGCACAGATACGCAGTATTTT.

The chain couples TRBV6-1 to TRBJ2-5, with 7 bases fitting TRBD1. Losses at the gene ends were 2 bases for V and 5 bases for J; bases not matched to a gene: 8. CDR3 length: 15 amino acids. Germline V gives CDR1 MNHNS, CDR2 SASEGT. The CDR3 reads CASSESGGEWETQYF. The CDR3 region has the DNA TGTGCCAGCAGTGAATCAGGGGGTGAGTGGGAGACCCAGTACTTC.

The V gene is TRBV10-3, the J gene TRBJ1-3; a possible D gene is TRBD1 (6 bases). Germline lookup yields CDR1 ENHRY and CDR2 SYGVKD. Trimming stripped 4 bases from V and 2 bases from J, with 9 bases between. The length of the CDR3 is 14 residues. DNA of the CDR3: TGTGCCATCAGTGGGACAGAGCCTGGAAACACCATATATTTT. This gives the protein CAISGTEPGNTIYF.

Judged by abundance, this clone is large. This chain uses TRBV2 with TRBJ2-1; no reliable D call. Looked up from germline, CDR1 is SNHLY and CDR2 is FYNNEI. The CDR3 contains 11 residues. Trimming left V 5 bases short and J 8 bases short, with 7 bases between. The CDR3 DNA reads TGTGCCAGCAGTCAAAAGGATGAGCAGTTCTTC. Translated: CASSQKDEQFF.

The V gene is TRBV7-9, the J gene TRBJ2-7; no clear D gene. Between the trimmed V and J ends, which lost 3 bases and 4 bases, there was a span of 4 bases. CDR1 and CDR2 from the germline V gene are SEHNR and FQNEAQ (reference sequence). The CDR3 is 11 residues long. The CDR3: CASSFAYEQYF. The DNA for the CDR3 is TGTGCCAGCAGCTTCGCTTACGAGCAGTACTTC.

The V call is TRBV6-1, the J call TRBJ2-1, with TRBD2 matching 7 bases. Germline V gene lookup returns CDR1 MNHNS and CDR2 SASEGT. This CDR3 contains 16 residues. Germline trimming cut 1 base from V and 3 bases from J; bases unmatched to any gene: 6. Here the CDR3 reads CASSEGRGGIYNEQFF. The CDR3 DNA reads as TGTGCCAGCAGTGAAGGACGCGGGGGAATCTACAATGAGCAGTTCTTC.

This chain connects TRBV19 to TRBJ1-5; D possibly corresponds to TRBD1 (5 bases). The CDR3 consists of 14 residues. Germline loops: CDR1 LNHDA, CDR2 SQIVND (reference sequence). The V and J ends lost 6 bases and 6 bases respectively, with 15 bases between them. For the CDR3, the DNA is TGTGCCAGTAGCCTCAGGGAGGCCCCTCAGCCCCAGCATTTT. Translation gives CASSLREAPQPQHF.

As to this clone: The germline gene is not matched at one end of the junction; a read error may be the cause. The identical CDR3 is also encoded by other nucleotide sequences in the sample. The gene calls are TRBV7-3 and TRBJ1-1; D ambiguous. The CDR3 has 14 residues. Germline values: CDR1 SGHTA, CDR2 FQGTGA. CDR3 DNA: TGTGCCAGCAGCTTAACGGCGGTGAGGGCTGAGGCTTTCTTT. Translation gives CASSLTAVRAEAFF.

This clone was seen more than once but under ten times. This CDR3 is CASSAEGGGIGEAFF. CDR3 in DNA: TGTGCCAGCAGTGCCGAAGGGGGGGGCATCGGTGAAGCTTTCTTT. The V call is TRBV6-4, the J call TRBJ1-1, with D maybe TRBD1 (6 bases). Germline CDR1 MRHNA, CDR2 SNTAGT. The CDR3 loop spans 15 amino acids. Trimming left V 4 bases short and J 7 bases short, with 19 bases between.

The chain joins TRBV30 to TRBJ2-1; D gene ambiguous. CDR1 GTSNPN and CDR2 SVGIG come from the germline V gene (reference sequence). Trimming stripped 0 bases from V and 5 bases from J, with 8 bases between. This CDR3 contains 13 residues. CDR3 region: CAWSVSLDNEQFF. The DNA for the CDR3 is TGTGCCTGGAGTGTATCCCTGGACAATGAGCAGTTCTTC.

The chain combines TRBV6-6 with TRBJ2-1; D not resolved. The CDR3 spans 13 residues. Germline V gives CDR1 MNHNY, CDR2 SVGAGI (reference sequence). V lost 3 bases, J lost 6 bases, and 9 bases lay in between. The DNA of the CDR3 is TGTGCCAGCAGTTATTTTGGCTCCAATGAGCAGTTCTTC. Amino acid sequence: CASSYFGSNEQFF.

V and J are TRBV11-2 and TRBJ1-2, with D maybe TRBD1 (6 bases). This CDR3 comprises 19 residues. V dropped 2 bases and J dropped 4 bases, with 26 bases sitting between them. Germline-derived CDR1 and CDR2 are SGHAT and FQNNGV. This CDR3 is CASSLLSGKGSGGIYGYTF. The CDR3 DNA reads TGTGCCAGCAGCTTATTATCTGGGAAGGGCTCCGGGGGCATCTATGGCTACACCTTC.

The table lists this clone with a few counts. The chain uses TRBV27 and TRBJ2-4, with TRBD2 identical over 8 bases. Germline V gene data show CDR1 as MNHEY and CDR2 as SMNVEV (reference sequence). V shed 6 bases and J 3 bases; nucleotides not matched to a gene: 16. This CDR3 has 18 residues. CDR3 loop: CASRGLGDGGVFKNIQYF. The CDR3 DNA is TGTGCCAGCAGGGGACTTGGGGACGGGGGGGTTTTCAAAAACATTCAGTACTTC.

This chain joins TRBV10-3 and TRBJ1-1; D is unclear. CDR1 and CDR2 from the germline V gene are ENHRY and SYGVKD. The CDR3 is made up of 12 amino acids. V gave up 10 bases and J gave up 6 bases, with 15 bases separating them. The CDR3 nucleotides read TGTGCCACCCTGTACGCGAGCCCTGAAGCTTTCTTT. Its protein is CATLYASPEAFF.